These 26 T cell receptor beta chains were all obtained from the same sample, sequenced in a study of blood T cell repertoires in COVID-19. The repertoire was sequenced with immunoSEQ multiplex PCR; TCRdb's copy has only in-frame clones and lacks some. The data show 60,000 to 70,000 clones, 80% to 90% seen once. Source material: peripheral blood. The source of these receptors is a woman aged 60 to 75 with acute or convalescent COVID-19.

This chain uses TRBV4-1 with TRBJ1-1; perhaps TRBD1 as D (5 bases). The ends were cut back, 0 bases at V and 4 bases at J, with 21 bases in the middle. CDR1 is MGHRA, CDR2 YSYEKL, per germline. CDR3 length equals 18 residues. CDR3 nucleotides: TGCGCCAGCAGCCAAGAATGGTATCCAGGGCGAGGCGTCACTGAAGCTTTCTTT. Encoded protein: CASSQEWYPGRGVTEAFF.

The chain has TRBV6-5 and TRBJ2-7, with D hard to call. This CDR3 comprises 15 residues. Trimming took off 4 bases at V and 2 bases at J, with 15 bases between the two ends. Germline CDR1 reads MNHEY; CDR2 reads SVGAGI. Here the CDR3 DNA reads TGTGCCAGCAGTTCGGAAAGAGGATTTACCTACGAGCAGTACTTC. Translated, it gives CASSSERGFTYEQYF.

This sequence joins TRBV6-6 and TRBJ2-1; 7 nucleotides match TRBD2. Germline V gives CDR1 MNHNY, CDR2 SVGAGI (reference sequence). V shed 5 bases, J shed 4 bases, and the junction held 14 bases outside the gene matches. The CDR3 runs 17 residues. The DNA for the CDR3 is TGTGCCAGCAGTCCCCGAGGAGCGGGGAATTCTTACAATGAGCAGTTCTTC. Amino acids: CASSPRGAGNSYNEQFF.

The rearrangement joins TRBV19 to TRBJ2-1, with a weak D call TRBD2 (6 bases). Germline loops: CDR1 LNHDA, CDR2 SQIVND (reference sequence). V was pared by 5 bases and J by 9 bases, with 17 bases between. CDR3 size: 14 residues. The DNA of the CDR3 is TGTGCCAGTAGTCCTCGGAGGGCCGGGGGTGAGCAGTTCTTC. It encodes CASSPRRAGGEQFF.

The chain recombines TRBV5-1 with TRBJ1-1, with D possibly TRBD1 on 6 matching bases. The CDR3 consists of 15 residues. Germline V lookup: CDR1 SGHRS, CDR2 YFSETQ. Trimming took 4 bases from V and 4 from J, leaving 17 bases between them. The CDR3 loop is CASSPAGGAGTEAFF. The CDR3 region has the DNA TGCGCCAGCAGCCCTGCTGGGGGGGCAGGCACTGAAGCTTTCTTT.

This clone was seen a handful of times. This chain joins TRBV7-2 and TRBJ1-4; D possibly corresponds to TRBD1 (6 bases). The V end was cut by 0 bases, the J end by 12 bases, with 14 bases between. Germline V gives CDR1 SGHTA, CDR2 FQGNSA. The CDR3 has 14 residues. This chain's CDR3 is CASSLALQGVELFF. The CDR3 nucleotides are TGTGCCAGCAGCTTAGCGTTACAGGGCGTGGAACTGTTTTTT. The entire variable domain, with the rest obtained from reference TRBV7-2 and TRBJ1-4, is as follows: GAGVSQSPSNKVTEKGKDVELRCDPISGHTALYWYRQSLGQGLEFLIYFQGNSAPDKSGLPSDRFSAERTGGSVSTLTIQRTQQEDSAVYLCASSLALQGVELFFGSGTQLSVL.

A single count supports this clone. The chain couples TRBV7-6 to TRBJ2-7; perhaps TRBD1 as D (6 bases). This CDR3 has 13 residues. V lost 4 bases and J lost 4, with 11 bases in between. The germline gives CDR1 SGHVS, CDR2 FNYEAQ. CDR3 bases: TGTGCCAGCAGCTACGGGACATTTTACGAGCAGTACTTC. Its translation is CASSYGTFYEQYF.

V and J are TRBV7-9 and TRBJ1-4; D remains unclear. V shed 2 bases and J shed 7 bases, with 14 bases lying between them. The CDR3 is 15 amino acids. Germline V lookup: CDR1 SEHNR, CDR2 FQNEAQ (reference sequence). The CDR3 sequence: CASSLFGETGEKLFF. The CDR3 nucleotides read TGTGCCAGCAGCTTATTTGGGGAGACGGGTGAAAAACTGTTTTTT.

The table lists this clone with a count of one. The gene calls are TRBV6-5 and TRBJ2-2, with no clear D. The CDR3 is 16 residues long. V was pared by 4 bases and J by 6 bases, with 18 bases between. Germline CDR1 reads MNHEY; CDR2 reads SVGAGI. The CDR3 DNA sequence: TGTGCCAGCAGTTTGTATCGGTTGTGGTCGTCCGGGGAGCTGTTTTTT. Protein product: CASSLYRLWSSGELFF.

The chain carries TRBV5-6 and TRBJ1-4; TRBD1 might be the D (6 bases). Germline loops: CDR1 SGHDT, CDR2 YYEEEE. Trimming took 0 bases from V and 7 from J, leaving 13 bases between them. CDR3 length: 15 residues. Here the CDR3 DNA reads TGTGCCAGCAGCTTGGTCGAACGAGGGGGTGAAAAACTGTTTTTT. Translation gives CASSLVERGGEKLFF.

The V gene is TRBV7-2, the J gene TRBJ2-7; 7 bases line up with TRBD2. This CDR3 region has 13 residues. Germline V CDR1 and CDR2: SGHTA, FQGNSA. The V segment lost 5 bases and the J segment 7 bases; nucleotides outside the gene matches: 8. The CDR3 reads CASSDPGTKEQYF. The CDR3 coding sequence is TGTGCCAGCAGCGACCCCGGGACTAAGGAGCAGTACTTC.

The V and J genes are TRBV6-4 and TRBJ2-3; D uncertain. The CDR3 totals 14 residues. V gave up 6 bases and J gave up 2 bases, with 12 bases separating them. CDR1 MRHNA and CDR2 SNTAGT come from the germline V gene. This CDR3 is CASSKEAHTDTQYF. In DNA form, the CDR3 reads TGTGCCAGCAGCAAGGAAGCGCACACAGATACGCAGTATTTT.

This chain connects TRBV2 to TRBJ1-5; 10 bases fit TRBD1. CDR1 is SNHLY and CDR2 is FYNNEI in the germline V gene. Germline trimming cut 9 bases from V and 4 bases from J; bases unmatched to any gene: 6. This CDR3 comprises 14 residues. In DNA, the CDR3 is TGTGCCAGTAGCGGGACAGGGGCAAATCAGCCCCAGCATTTT. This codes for CASSGTGANQPQHF. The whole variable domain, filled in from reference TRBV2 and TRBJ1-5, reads EPEVTQTPSHQVTQMGQEVILRCVPISNHLYFYWYRQILGQKVEFLVSFYNNEISEKSEIFDDQFSVERPDGSNFTLKIRSTKLEDSAMYFCASSGTGANQPQHFGDGTRLSIL.

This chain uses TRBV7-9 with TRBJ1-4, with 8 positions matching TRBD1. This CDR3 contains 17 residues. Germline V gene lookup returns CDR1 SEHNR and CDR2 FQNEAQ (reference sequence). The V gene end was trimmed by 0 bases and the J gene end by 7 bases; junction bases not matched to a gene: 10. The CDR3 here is CASSLAQGVVGSEKLFF. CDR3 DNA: TGTGCCAGCAGCTTAGCACAGGGGGTCGTCGGGAGTGAAAAACTGTTTTTT.

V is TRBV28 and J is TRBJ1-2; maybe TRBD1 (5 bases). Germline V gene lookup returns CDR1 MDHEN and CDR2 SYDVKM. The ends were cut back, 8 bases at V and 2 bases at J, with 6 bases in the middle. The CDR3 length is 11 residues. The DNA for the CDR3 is TGTGCCAGCGGGGCGAACTATGGCTACACCTTC. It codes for CASGANYGYTF.

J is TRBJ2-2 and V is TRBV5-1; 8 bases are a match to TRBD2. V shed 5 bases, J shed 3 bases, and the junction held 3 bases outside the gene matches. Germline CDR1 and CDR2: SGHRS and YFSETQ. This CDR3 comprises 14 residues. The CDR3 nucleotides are TGCGCCAGCAGGGGAGCGGGGGACACCGGGGAGCTGTTTTTT. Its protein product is CASRGAGDTGELFF.

The CDR3 region is CASSWSGTEYEQYF. The CDR3 region has the DNA TGCGCCAGCAGCTGGAGCGGGACGGAATACGAGCAGTACTTC. This chain links TRBV5-1 with TRBJ2-7; 7 bases line up with TRBD2. The CDR3 is 14 amino acids. Germline V gene sequence: CDR1 SGHRS, CDR2 YFSETQ. V lost 3 bases and J lost 4; bases outside the gene matches: 7.

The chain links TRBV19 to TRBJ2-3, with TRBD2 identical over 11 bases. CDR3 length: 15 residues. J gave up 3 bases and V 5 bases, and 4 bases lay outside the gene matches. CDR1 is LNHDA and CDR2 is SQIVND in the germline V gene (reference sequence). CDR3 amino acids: CASSLGLAETDTQYF. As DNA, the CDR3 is TGTGCCAGTAGTCTGGGACTAGCGGAGACAGATACGCAGTATTTT.

CDR3 region: CASSIVRTGGNEKLFF. CDR3 nucleotide sequence: TGTGCCAGTAGTATAGTACGGACAGGTGGAAATGAAAAACTGTTTTTT. The chain links TRBV19 to TRBJ1-4; 7 bases map to TRBD1. There are 16 residues in the CDR3. The V and J ends lost 1 base and 5 bases, in that order; junction bases with no gene match: 7. CDR1 is LNHDA, CDR2 SQIVND, per germline (reference sequence).

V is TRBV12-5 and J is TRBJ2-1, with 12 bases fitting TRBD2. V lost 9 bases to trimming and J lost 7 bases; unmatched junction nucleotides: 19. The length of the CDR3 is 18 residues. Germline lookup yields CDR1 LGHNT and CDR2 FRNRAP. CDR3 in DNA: TGTGCTAGCATAATAGCCGGGACTAGCGGGCTGGCGGGAAATGAGCAGTTCTTC. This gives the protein CASIIAGTSGLAGNEQFF.

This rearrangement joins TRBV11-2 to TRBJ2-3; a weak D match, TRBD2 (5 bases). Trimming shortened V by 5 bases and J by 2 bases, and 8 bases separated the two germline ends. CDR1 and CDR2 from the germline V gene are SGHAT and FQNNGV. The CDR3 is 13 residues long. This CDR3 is CASSRTFTDTQYF. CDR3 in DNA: TGTGCCAGCAGCCGGACTTTCACAGATACGCAGTATTTT.

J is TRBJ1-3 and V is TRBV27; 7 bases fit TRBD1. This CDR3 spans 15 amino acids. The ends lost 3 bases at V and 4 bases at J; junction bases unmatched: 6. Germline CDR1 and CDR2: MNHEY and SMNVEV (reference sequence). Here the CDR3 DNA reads TGTGCCAGCAGTTTCTCCGGGACAGAGGGAAACACCATATATTTT. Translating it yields CASSFSGTEGNTIYF.

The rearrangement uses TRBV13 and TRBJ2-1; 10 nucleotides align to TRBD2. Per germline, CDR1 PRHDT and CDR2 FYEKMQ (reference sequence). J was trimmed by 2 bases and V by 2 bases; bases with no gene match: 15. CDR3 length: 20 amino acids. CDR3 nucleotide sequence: TGTGCCAGCAGCTTACCGGCGTCGGGACTAGCGAAATACGCCTACAATGAGCAGTTCTTC. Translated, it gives CASSLPASGLAKYAYNEQFF.

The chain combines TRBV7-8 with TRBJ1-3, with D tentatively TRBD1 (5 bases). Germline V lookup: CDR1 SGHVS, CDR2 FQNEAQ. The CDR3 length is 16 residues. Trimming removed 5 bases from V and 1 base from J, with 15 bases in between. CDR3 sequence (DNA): TGTGCCAGCAGCAAAACAGGAACCAATTCTGGAAACACCATATATTTT. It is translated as CASSKTGTNSGNTIYF.

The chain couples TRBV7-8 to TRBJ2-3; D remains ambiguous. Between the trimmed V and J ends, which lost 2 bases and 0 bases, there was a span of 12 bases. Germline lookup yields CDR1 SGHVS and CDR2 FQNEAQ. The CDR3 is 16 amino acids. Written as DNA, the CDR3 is TGTGCCAGCAGCTTATATATAAATCCGAGCACAGATACGCAGTATTTT. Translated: CASSLYINPSTDTQYF.

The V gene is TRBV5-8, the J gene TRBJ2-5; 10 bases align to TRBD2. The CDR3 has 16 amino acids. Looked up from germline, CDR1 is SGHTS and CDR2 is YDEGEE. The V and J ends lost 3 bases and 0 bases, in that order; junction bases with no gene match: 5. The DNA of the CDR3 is TGTGCCAGCAGCTCGAGAGCGGGAGGGTACCAAGAGACCCAGTACTTC. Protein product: CASSSRAGGYQETQYF.